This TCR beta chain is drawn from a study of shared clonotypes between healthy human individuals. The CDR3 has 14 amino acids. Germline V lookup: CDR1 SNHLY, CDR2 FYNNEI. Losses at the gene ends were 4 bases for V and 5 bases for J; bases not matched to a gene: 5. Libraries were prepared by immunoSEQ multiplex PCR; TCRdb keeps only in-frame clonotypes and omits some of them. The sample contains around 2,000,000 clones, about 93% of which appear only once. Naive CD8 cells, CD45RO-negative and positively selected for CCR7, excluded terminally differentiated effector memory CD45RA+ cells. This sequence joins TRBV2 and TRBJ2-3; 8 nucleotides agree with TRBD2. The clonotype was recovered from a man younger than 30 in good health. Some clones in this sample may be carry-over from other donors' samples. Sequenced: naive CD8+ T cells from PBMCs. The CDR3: CASSALAVGDTQYF. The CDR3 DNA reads TGTGCCAGCAGTGCACTAGCGGTGGGAGATACGCAGTATTTT.